This TCR beta chain emerged from a study of blood T cell repertoires in COVID-19. The assay was immunoSEQ multiplex PCR, and TCRdb's table has in-frame clones only and misses some. The sample shows roughly 230,000 clones, roughly nine tenths of them seen only once. The J segment lost 4 bases and the V segment lost 4 bases, leaving 3 bases of the junction unmatched. Looked up from germline, CDR1 is GTSNPN and CDR2 is SVGIG (reference sequence). The CDR3 is 15 amino acids. This chain uses TRBV30 with TRBJ2-2; 13 bases are shared with TRBD2. The source of this sequence is a middle-aged woman who had recovered from COVID-19. The sample was peripheral blood. The CDR3 loop reads CAWTLAGGPTGELFF. The CDR3 nucleotides read TGTGCCTGGACACTAGCGGGGGGGCCCACCGGGGAGCTGTTTTTT. Supplemented by reference TRBV30 and TRBJ2-2, the full variable domain reads SQTIHQWPATLVQPVGSPLSLECTVEGTSNPNLYWYRQAAGRGLQLLFYSVGIGQISSEVPQNLSASRPQDRQFILSSKKLLLSDSGFYLCAWTLAGGPTGELFFGEGSRLTVL.